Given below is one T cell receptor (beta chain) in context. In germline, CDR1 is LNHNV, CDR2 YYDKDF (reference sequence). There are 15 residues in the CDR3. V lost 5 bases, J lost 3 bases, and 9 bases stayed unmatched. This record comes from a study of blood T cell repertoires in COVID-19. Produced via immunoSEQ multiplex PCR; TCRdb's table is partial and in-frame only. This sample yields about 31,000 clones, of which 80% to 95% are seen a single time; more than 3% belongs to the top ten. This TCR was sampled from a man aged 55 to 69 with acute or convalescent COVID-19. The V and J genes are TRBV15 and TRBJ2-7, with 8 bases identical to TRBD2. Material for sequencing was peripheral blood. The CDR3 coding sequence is TGTGCCACCAGCTTACCAGATAGCGGGAACTACGAGCAGTACTTC. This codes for CATSLPDSGNYEQYF. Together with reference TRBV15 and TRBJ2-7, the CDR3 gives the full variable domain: DAMVIQNPRYQVTQFGKPVTLSCSQTLNHNVMYWYQQKSSQAPKLLFHYYDKDFNNEADTPDNFQSRRPNTSFCFLDIRSPGLGDTAMYLCATSLPDSGNYEQYFGPGTRLTVT.